The present entry profiles one TCR beta chain with its context. Its specificity is not known. The record originates from a study of CD4 T cells in relation to SARS-CoV-2 and coronaviruses. This CDR3 is built from 16 residues. Per the germline V gene, CDR1 is ENHRY and CDR2 is SYGVKD. Germline trimming cut 3 bases from V and 5 bases from J; bases unmatched to any gene: 10. Naive or memory CD4+ cells were cultured 1:1 with T cell-depleted PBMCs plus CEF. TCRdb keeps only in-frame clones here, not all; method: immunoSEQ multiplex PCR. The sample comprises approximately 31,000 clones, 65% to 80% of which are singletons, and 3.4% rests with the top ten.

This TCR derives from an adult with COVID-19. This chain connects TRBV10-3 to TRBJ2-5; TRBD2 matches at 9 bases. Sequencing was performed on memory CD4+ T cells from PBMCs, cultured in vitro. CDR3 sequence reads: CAISDFLREGGETQYF. The CDR3, as DNA: TGTGCCATCAGTGATTTTTTGCGGGAGGGAGGGGAGACCCAGTACTTC.